The present TCR beta chain was sequenced within a study of blood T cell repertoires in COVID-19. At the level of the study: Nucleic acid was either cDNA or gDNA, and it came from T cells, B-cell-depleted T cells, or PBMCs.

TCRdb keeps only in-frame clones here, not all; method: immunoSEQ multiplex PCR. Here the sample spans approximately 280,000 clones, 65% to 85% being singletons. Seattle patient enrollment occurred during active infection, with longitudinal follow-up thereafter. The TCR comes from a human donor with COVID-19, enrolled during active disease. The donor label of this sample is uncertain. Sequenced input: peripheral blood.

The CDR3 bases are TGTGCCAGCAGCCCCGTCGATAGAGGGCGGACTGAAGCTTTCTTT. Its translation is CASSPVDRGRTEAFF. The chain links TRBV5-6 to TRBJ1-1; no clear D. Germline loops: CDR1 SGHDT, CDR2 YYEEEE. The V end lost 4 bases, the J end lost 5 bases, and 18 bases lay between the germline ends. The CDR3 runs 15 residues.